A selection of T cell receptor beta chains follows, all from one sample in a study of tumor-infiltrating lymphocytes in localized non-small cell lung cancer. Assay: immunoSEQ multiplex PCR; the TCRdb copy retains only in-frame clones and omits some. In the table there are a few thousand clones, roughly 78% of which are singletons. Material for sequencing was uninvolved lung tissue not adjacent to the tumor. All receptors derive from a human donor with non-small cell lung cancer. The CDR3 runs from the conserved cysteine through the conserved F or W.

>TRBV5-1
CASRPLATNTGELFF
>TRBV18
CASSPNSGSTNEQFF
>TRBV5-6
CASSLGTGPGQPQHF
>TRBV7-6
CASSFSTSGSNEQFF
>TRBV4-3
CASSHERSTDTQYF
>TRBV7-2
CASSFYGANTEAFF
>TRBV5-1
CASSSQGAYEKLFF
>TRBV7-2
CASSELSSYNEQFF
>TRBV27
CASSPGFQITDTQYF
>TRBV12-5
CASALDRGGSYNEQFF
>TRBV19
CASLPTGSVGTEAFF
>TRBV6-5
CATVGQGYPEAFF
>TRBV6-5
CASSSRGAPTDTQYF
>TRBV19
CASSPGNGGGYTF
>TRBV4-1
CASSRTKAAEAFF
>TRBV11-2
CASSRDRAYEQYF
>TRBV9
CASSGGSYEQYF
>TRBV27
CASTLRAIAGGVSYEQYF
>TRBV7-6
CASSSLEGGADTQYF
>TRBV19
CASRGGNSLTEAFF
>TRBV27
CASTTATDTQYF
>TRBV4-1
CASSHYRDSNQPQHF
>TRBV4-1
CASKKLPPVSGANVLTF
>TRBV10-3
CAISKDGTASNQPQHF
>TRBV30
CAWSPRDANFQPQHF
>TRBV14
CASSQVSSSGATDTQYF
>TRBV9
CASSVAGSGSTDTQYF
>TRBV5-1
CASSLGPSNTEAFF
>TRBV4-1
CASSQDQSYLNTEAFF
>TRBV7-2
CASSYRGLAGAADTQYF
>TRBV2
CASIFGGELNTEAFF
>TRBV5-1
CASRRISGGAGETQYF
>TRBV27
CASSFSYSYEQYF
>TRBV19
CASSAVTDTEAFF
>TRBV7-9
CASSRGTSGQETQYF
>TRBV18
CASSPGTGTNEKLFF
>TRBV11-2
CASGRPFGTGLGYTF
>TRBV7-2
CASSQTSLTDTQYF
>TRBV30
CAWSVGQLNTGELFF
>TRBV10-1
CASSESAPPNEKLFF
>TRBV11-2
CASSLATSGGGETQYF
>TRBV5-1
CASGLEGFSGNTIYF